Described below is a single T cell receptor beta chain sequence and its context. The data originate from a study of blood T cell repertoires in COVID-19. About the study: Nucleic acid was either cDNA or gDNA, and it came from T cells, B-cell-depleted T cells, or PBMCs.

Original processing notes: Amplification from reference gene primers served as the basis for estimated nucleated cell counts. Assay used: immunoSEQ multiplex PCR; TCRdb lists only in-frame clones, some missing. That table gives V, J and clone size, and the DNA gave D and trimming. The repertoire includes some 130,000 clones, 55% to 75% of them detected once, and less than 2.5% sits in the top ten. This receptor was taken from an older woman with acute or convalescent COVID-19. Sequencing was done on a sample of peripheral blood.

For the CDR3, the DNA is TGTGCCAGCAGCCCACCGGGACTACTTAAATCCTACGAGCAGTACTTC. This translates into CASSPPGLLKSYEQYF. The chain uses TRBV13 and TRBJ2-7; 7 nucleotides align to TRBD2. The CDR3 runs to 16 residues. Germline V gene data show CDR1 as PRHDT and CDR2 as FYEKMQ (reference sequence). V lost 5 bases, J lost 1 base, and 11 bases stayed unmatched.